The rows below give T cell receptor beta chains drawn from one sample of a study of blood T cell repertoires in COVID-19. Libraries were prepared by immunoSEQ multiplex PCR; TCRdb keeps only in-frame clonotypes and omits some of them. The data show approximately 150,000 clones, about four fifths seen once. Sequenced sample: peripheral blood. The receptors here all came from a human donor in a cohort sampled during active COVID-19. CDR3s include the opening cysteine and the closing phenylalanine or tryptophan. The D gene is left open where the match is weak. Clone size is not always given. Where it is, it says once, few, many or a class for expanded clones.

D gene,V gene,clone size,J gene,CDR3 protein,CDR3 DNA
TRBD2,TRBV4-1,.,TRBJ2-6,CASSLPTDSGGLPGANVLTF,TGCGCCAGCAGCCTACCTACTGACAGCGGGGGTCTCCCTGGGGCCAACGTCCTGACTTTC
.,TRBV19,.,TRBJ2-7,CATMESSSGSEQYF,TGTGCCACCATGGAATCTTCCTCGGGGAGCGAGCAGTACTTC
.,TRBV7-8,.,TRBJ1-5,CASSMGRGMNQPQHF,TGTGCCAGCAGCATGGGTCGGGGGATGAATCAGCCCCAGCATTTT
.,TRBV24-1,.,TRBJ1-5,CATSDSDWDQPQHF,TGTGCCACCAGTGATTCCGACTGGGATCAGCCCCAGCATTTT
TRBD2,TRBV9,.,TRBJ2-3,CASSPSGGDTQYF,TGTGCCAGCAGCCCCAGCGGGGGGGATACGCAGTATTTT
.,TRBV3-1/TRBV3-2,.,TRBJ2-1,CASSPYEGTEQFF,TGTGCCAGCAGCCCGTATGAGGGTACTGAGCAGTTCTTC
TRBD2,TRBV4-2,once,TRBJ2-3,CASSPLASGGASTDTQYF,TGTGCCAGCAGCCCCTTGGCTAGCGGGGGGGCTAGCACAGATACGCAGTATTTT
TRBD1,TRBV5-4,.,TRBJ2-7,CASTHGTASYEQYF,TGTGCCAGCACCCACGGGACAGCCTCCTACGAGCAGTACTTC
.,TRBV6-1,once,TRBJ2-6,CASSDRGAGANVLTF,TGTGCCAGCAGTGATCGCGGAGCTGGGGCCAACGTCCTGACTTTC
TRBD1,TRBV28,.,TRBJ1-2,CASSLQGLPNYGYTF,TGTGCCAGCAGCTTACAGGGGCTCCCTAACTATGGCTACACCTTC
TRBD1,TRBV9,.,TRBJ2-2,CASGQGAVVDTGELFF,TGTGCCAGCGGACAGGGGGCAGTCGTTGACACCGGGGAGCTGTTTTTT
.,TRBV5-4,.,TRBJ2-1,CASSWDVGAHNEQFF,TGTGCCAGCAGCTGGGACGTGGGGGCCCACAATGAGCAGTTCTTC
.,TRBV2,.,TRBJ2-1,CASSADVYNEQFF,TGTGCCAGCAGTGCAGATGTTTACAATGAGCAGTTCTTC
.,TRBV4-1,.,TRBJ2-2,CASSLGQGSGELFF,TGCGCCAGCAGCCTGGGGCAGGGGTCCGGGGAGCTGTTTTTT
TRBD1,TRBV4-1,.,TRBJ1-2,CASSQGPYSGTGYGYTF,TGCGCCAGCAGCCAAGGACCCTATTCTGGGACAGGGTACGGCTACACCTTC
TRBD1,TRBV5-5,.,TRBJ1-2,CASSQRGQVGYTF,TGTGCCAGCAGCCAGAGGGGGCAGGTCGGCTACACCTTC
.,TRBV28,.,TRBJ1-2,CAAAALGGGYTF,TGTGCCGCCGCGGCCCTCGGTGGTGGCTACACCTTC
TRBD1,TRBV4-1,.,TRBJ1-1,CASSLRQGNPEAFF,TGCGCCAGCAGCCTCCGACAGGGGAACCCTGAAGCTTTCTTT
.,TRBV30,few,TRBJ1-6,CAWGAQSVSPLHF,TGTGCCTGGGGGGCACAGTCAGTCTCACCCCTCCACTTT
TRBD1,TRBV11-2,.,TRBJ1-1,CASSLPGTGGNTEAFF,TGTGCCAGCAGCTTACCCGGGACAGGGGGGAACACTGAAGCTTTCTTT
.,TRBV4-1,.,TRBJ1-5,CASSQERYSNQPQHF,TGCGCCAGCAGCCAAGAGCGTTATAGCAATCAGCCCCAGCATTTT
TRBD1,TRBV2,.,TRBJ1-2,CASSLTGNYGYTF,TGTGCCAGCAGTTTGACAGGGAACTATGGCTACACCTTC
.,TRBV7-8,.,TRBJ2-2,CASSLAPNSLNTGELFF,TGTGCCAGCAGCTTAGCGCCTAACAGCTTGAACACCGGGGAGCTGTTTTTT
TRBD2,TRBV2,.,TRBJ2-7,CASNPSGGGGEQYF,TGTGCCAGCAATCCTAGCGGGGGGGGCGGGGAGCAGTACTTC
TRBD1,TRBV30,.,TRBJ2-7,CAWSKDLDRGKTYEQYF,TGTGCCTGGAGTAAAGACCTCGACAGGGGGAAAACCTACGAGCAGTACTTC
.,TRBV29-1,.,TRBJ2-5,CSVLYLRGETQYF,TGCAGCGTTCTGTATTTAAGGGGGGAGACCCAGTACTTC
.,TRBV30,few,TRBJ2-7,CAWSKALYEQYF,TGTGCCTGGAGTAAAGCCCTCTACGAGCAGTACTTC
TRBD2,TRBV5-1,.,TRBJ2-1,CASSIGLAGGQVEQFF,TGCGCCAGCAGCATCGGACTAGCGGGGGGGCAAGTTGAGCAGTTCTTC
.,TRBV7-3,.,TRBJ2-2,CASSLVSGNTGELFF,TGTGCCAGCAGCTTGGTGTCAGGGAACACCGGGGAGCTGTTTTTT
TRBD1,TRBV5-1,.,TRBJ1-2,CASSPDRDGGYTF,TGCGCCAGCAGCCCCGACAGGGATGGTGGCTACACCTTC
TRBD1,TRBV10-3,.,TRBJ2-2,CAIGKTGGTGELFF,TGTGCCATCGGGAAGACAGGGGGCACCGGGGAGCTGTTTTTT
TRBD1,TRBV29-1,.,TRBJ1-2,CSVEVGRGVYGYTF,TGCAGCGTTGAAGTGGGCAGGGGGGTCTATGGCTACACCTTC
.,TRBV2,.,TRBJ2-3,CASLLDYSQGTDTQYF,TGTGCCAGCCTACTGGACTATTCTCAGGGAACAGATACGCAGTATTTT
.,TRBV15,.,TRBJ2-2,CATSRVLGPNTGELFF,TGTGCCACCAGCAGGGTCCTGGGCCCGAACACCGGGGAGCTGTTTTTT
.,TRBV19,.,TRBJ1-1,CASSPRTSLNTEAFF,TGTGCCAGTAGTCCTAGGACAAGCCTGAACACTGAAGCTTTCTTT
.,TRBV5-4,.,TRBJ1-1,CASNMNGGLNTEAFF,TGTGCCAGCAACATGAACGGGGGTCTGAACACTGAAGCTTTCTTT
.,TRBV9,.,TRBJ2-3,CASSVQDTQYF,TGTGCCAGCAGCGTACAAGATACGCAGTATTTT
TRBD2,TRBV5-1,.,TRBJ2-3,CASSWTAGGRLDTQYF,TGCGCCAGCAGCTGGACAGCGGGGGGGCGCCTAGATACGCAGTATTTT
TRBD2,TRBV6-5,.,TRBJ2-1,CASSYHGGTSFF,TGTGCCAGCAGCTATCACGGGGGGACTTCGTTCTTC
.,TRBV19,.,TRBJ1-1,CASSAASAGNTEAFF,TGTGCCAGTAGTGCCGCGTCGGCAGGGAACACTGAAGCTTTCTTT
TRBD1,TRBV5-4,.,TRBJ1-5,CASSLDRGRPQPQHF,TGTGCCAGCAGCTTGGACAGGGGGCGGCCTCAGCCCCAGCATTTT